This T cell receptor (beta chain) comes out of a study of T cell repertoires in ileal Crohn's disease. The wider study: Surgery for a complication: stricturing in 61%, penetrating in 39%. Study-wide points: Mucosal expansions were suggested to be mainly CD8 T cells.

Time point defined: neoterminal ileum biopsy at postoperative endoscopy, about 6 months after surgery. TCRB immunosequencing input was around 460 nanograms of biopsy DNA per sample. Generated by immunoSEQ multiplex PCR, the TCRdb table keeps only in-frame clones and is missing some. The repertoire holds some 60,000 clones, with about 89% as singletons. Details on this clone: Its matching antigen is unknown.

V lost 4 bases, J lost 2 bases, and 16 bases lay in between. This CDR3 has 16 amino acids. The germline V gene has CDR1 SGHDT and CDR2 YYEEEE. Sequencing was done on a sample of ileal tissue. This receptor was taken from an adult with Crohn's disease. The chain has TRBV5-6 and TRBJ1-3; D is undetermined. CDR3 region: CASSRALTAPGNTIYF. CDR3 DNA sequence: TGTGCCAGCAGCCGAGCCCTAACAGCCCCTGGAAACACCATATATTTT.